This TCR beta chain was sequenced for a study of T cell responses to AZD1222 COVID-19 vaccine. Overall study results and limits: Spike-specific TCR breadth and depth were elevated following two AZD1222 doses. Females outnumbered males among donors, who were mostly white British; clonal diversity was possibly underestimated. Reports indicate that nearly half of spike-specific TCRs are directed at unmutated variant regions. Across the whole spike, CD4 TCRs peaked at regions 160-218 and 743-854.

The germline CDR1 and CDR2 sequences are WNHNN and SYGVQD (reference sequence). After removal of 2 bases from V and 7 bases from J, the junction contained 8 bases not matched to a gene. The CDR3 covers 15 residues. This clone was seen a single time. What it binds is not known. Assay used: immunoSEQ multiplex PCR; TCRdb lists only in-frame clones, some missing. The sample comprises roughly 150,000 clones, approximately 93% of which are singletons, and around 1.3% rests with the top ten. The source is an adult who received the AZD1222 COVID-19 vaccine. This chain uses TRBV10-1 with TRBJ2-7, with 10 nucleotides matching TRBD2. The material sequenced was peripheral blood, taken 28 days after the second AZD1222 dose. This chain's CDR3 is CASSERLAGVREQYF. The CDR3 nucleotides read TGCGCCAGCAGTGAGCGGCTAGCGGGAGTGAGAGAGCAGTACTTC.